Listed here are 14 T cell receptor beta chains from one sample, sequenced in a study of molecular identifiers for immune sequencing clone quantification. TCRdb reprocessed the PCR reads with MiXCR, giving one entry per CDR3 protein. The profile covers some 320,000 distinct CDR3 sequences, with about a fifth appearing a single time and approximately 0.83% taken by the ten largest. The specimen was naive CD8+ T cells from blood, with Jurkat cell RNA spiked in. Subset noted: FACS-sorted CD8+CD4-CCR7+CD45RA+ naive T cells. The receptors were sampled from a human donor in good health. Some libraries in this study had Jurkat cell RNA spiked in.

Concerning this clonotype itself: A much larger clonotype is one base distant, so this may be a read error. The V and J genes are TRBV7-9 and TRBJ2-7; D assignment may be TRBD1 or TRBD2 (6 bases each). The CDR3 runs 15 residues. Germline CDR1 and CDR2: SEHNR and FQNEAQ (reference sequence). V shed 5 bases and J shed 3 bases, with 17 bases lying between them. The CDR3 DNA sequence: TGTGCCAGCAGCGAAGGGGGGACAAGATACTACGAGCAGTACTTC. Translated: CASSEGGTRYYEQYF.

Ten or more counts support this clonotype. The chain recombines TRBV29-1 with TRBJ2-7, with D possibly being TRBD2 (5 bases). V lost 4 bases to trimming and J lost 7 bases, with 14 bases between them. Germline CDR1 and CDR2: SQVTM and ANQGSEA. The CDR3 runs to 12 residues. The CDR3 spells CSVAGGRGEQYF. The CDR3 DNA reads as TGCAGCGTTGCGGGCGGACGCGGGGAGCAGTACTTC.

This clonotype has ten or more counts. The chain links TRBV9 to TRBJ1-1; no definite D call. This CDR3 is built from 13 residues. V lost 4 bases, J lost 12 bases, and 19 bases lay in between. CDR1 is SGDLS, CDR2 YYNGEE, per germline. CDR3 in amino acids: CASSPWGGQETFF. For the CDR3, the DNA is TGTGCCAGCAGCCCGTGGGGAGGCCAGGAAACTTTCTTT.

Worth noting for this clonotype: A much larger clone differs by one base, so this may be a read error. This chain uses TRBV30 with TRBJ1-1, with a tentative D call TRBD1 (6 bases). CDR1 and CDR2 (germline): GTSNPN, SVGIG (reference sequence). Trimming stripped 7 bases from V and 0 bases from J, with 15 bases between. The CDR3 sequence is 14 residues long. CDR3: CALDRDGMNTEAFF. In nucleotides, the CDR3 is TGTGCCTTGGACAGAGATGGAATGAACACTGAAGCTTTCTTT.

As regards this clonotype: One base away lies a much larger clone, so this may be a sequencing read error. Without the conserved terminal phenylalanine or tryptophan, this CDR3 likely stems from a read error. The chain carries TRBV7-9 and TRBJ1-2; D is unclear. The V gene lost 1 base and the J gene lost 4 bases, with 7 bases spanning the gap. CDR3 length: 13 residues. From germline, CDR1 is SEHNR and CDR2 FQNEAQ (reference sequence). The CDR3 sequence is CASSLGVSYGYTS. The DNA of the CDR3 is TGTGCCAGCAGCTTAGGTGTCAGCTATGGCTACACCTCC.

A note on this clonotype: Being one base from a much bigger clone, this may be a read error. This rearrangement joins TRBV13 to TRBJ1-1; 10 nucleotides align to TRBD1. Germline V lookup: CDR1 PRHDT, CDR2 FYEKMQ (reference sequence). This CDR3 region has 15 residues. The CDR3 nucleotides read TGTGCCAGCAGCTTAGGGACAGGGGGCATGACTGACGCTTTCTTT. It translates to CASSLGTGGMTDAFF.

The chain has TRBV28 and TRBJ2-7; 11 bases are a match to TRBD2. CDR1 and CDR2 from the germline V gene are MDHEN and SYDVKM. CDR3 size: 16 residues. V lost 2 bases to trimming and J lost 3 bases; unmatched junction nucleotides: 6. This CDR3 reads CASSLTGTSGLYEQYF. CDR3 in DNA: TGTGCCAGCAGTTTAACCGGGACTAGCGGTCTCTACGAGCAGTACTTC.

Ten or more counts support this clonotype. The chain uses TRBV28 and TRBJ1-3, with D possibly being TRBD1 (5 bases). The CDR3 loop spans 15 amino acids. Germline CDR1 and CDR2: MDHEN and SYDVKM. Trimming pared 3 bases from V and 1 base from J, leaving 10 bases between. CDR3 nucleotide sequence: TGTGCCAGCAGTTTTGTCGGGGGTTCTGGAAACACCATATATTTT. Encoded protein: CASSFVGGSGNTIYF.

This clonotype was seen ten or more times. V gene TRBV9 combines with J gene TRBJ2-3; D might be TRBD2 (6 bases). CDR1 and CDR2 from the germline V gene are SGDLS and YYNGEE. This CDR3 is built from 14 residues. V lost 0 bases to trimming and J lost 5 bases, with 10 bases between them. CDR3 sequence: CASSVGVGGDTQYF. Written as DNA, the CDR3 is TGTGCCAGCAGCGTAGGAGTGGGGGGAGATACGCAGTATTTT.

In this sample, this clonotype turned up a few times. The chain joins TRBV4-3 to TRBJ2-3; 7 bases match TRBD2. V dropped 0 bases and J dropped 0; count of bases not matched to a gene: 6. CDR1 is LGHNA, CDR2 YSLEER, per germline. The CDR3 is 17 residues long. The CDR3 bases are TGCGCCAGCAGCCAAGATTCAGCGGGGCTTAGCACAGATACGCAGTATTTT. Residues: CASSQDSAGLSTDTQYF.

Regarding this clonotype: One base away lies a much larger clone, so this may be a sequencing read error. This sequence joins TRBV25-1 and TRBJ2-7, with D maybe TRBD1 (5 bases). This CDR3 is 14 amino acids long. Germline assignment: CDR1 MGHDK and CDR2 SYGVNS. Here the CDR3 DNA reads TGTGCCACCGGGCTAGGACACACGACCTACGAGCAGTGCTTC. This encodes CATGLGHTTYEQCF.

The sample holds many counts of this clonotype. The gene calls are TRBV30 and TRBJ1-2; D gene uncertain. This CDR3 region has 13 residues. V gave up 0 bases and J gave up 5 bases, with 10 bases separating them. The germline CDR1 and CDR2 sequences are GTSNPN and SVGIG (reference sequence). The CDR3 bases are TGTGCCTGGAGTGTACTAGCGCTATATGGCTACACCTTC. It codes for CAWSVLALYGYTF. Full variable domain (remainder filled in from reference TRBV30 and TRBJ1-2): SQTIHQWPATLVQPVGSPLSLECTVEGTSNPNLYWYRQAAGRGLQLLFYSVGIGQISSEVPQNLSASRPQDRQFILSSKKLLLSDSGFYLCAWSVLALYGYTFGSGTRLTVV.

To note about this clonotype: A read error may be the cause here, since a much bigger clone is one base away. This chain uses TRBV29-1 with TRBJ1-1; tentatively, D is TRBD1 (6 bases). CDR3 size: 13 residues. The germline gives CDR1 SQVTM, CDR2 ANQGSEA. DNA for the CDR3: TGCAGCATTGAAGACGGAAGGGGGACTGAAGCTTTCTTT. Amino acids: CSIEDGRGTEAFF.

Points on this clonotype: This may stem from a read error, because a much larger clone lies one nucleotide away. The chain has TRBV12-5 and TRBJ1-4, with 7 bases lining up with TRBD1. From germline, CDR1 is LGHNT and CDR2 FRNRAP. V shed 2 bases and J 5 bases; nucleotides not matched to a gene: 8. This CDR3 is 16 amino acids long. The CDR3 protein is CASGLSTGTENEKLFF. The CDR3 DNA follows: TGTGCTAGTGGTTTGTCTACCGGGACAGAGAATGAAAAACTGTTTTTT. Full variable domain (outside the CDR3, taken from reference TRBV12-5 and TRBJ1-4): DARVTQTPRHKVTEMGQEVTMRCQPILGHNTVFWYRQTMMQGLELLAYFRNRAPLDDSGMPKDRFSAEMPDATLATLKIQPSEPRDSAVYFCASGLSTGTENEKLFFGSGTQLSVL.